This T cell receptor beta chain stems from a study of cytomegalovirus exposure and HLA in healthy donors. Study-level information: Later analysis reported that the approximately 120 validation repertoires shared the platform of the 600 to 750 first-cohort repertoires.

Study-wide findings and caveats: A classifier reportedly called cytomegalovirus status with high sensitivity and specificity. Rarity held for most TCR sequences, but there were some public TCRs that occurred in many donors.

These donors were members of the roughly 130-subject validation cohort, a group separate from the roughly 670-subject first cohort. The CDR3 is made up of 15 amino acids. Trimming took off 4 bases at V and 0 bases at J, with 10 bases between the two ends. Germline V gives CDR1 MNHEY, CDR2 SMNVEV (reference sequence). Using immunoSEQ multiplex PCR, the repertoire was profiled, and TCRdb retains in-frame clones only, with some absent. The table records 65,000 to 100,000 clones, 90% to 95% of them present only once. This clone was found once. The antigen remains unidentified. The origin of this receptor is a woman in her 30s in good health and CMV-seronegative. V gene TRBV27 combines with J gene TRBJ2-4; the D is unclear. Sequencing was done on a sample of PBMCs. This CDR3 is CASSSPGLAKNIQYF. CDR3 nucleotides: TGTGCCAGCAGTTCCCCTGGGCTAGCCAAAAACATTCAGTACTTC.